The next 15 T cell receptor beta chains were all read from a single sample in a study of CD8+CD57+ T cells in acquired aplastic anemia (dated by TCRdb to the late 2010s). Flow cytometry had shown CD8+CD57+ cell expansion in the patients selected for sequencing. Sequencing relied on an Illumina HiSeq 2000. Profiling of TCR beta VDJ combinations and CDR3 sequences used genomic DNA as the template. TCRdb passed the public sequencing reads through fastp at Q25 and MiXCR, retaining productive beta sequences. Identical CDR3 proteins give one entry, which carries the most common genes and DNA. The sample profile shows a few hundred thousand distinct CDR3 sequences; 45% to 65% of them were found once. The ten largest clones add up to roughly 1.3% of the sample. The sample was sorted CD4+, CD8+, or CD8+CD57+ T cells (not recorded which) from PBMCs. These receptors came from a human donor with aplastic anemia.

There are many counts of this clonotype. The V gene is TRBV3-1, the J gene TRBJ2-3, with 12 positions matching TRBD2. The ends lost 2 bases at V and 1 base at J; junction bases unmatched: 4. CDR1 and CDR2 from the germline V gene are LGHDT and YNNKEL (reference sequence). The CDR3 has 17 amino acids. The chain's CDR3 is CASSQLAGGQGTDTQYF. DNA of the CDR3: TGTGCCAGCAGCCAACTAGCGGGGGGGCAAGGCACAGATACGCAGTATTTT.

The rearrangement uses TRBV20-1 and TRBJ1-1, with unresolved D. Germline V gene data show CDR1 as DFQATT and CDR2 as SNEGSKA (reference sequence). The CDR3 spans 12 residues. The V and J ends lost 1 base and 7 bases respectively, with 10 bases between them. DNA of the CDR3: TGCAGTGCTAGAGTTAGCACAGATGAAGCTTTCTTT. As protein: CSARVSTDEAFF.

This clonotype showed up just once. The rearrangement links TRBV2 to TRBJ1-2; D is perhaps TRBD1 (5 bases). CDR3 size: 13 residues. The germline gives CDR1 SNHLY, CDR2 FYNNEI. The V end lost 6 bases, the J end lost 9 bases, and 17 bases lay between the germline ends. The CDR3, as DNA: TGTGCCAGCAGCGTAGATCTCGGACAAAGCTACACCTTC. This encodes CASSVDLGQSYTF.

In its sample, this clonotype was seen many times. The chain uses TRBV20-1 and TRBJ1-2; D is unresolved. Germline V gives CDR1 DFQATT, CDR2 SNEGSKA (reference sequence). Trimming removed 0 bases at V and 8 bases at J, with 16 bases between. The CDR3 is 14 amino acids. The CDR3 sequence is CSARDRVAGVGYTF. The CDR3 DNA reads as TGCAGTGCTAGAGATCGCGTGGCCGGGGTGGGCTACACCTTC.

The V call is TRBV19, the J call TRBJ2-6; TRBD2 might be the D (5 bases). The CDR3 consists of 19 residues. CDR1 is LNHDA and CDR2 is SQIVND in the germline V gene (reference sequence). V lost 6 bases, J lost 0 bases, and 21 bases lay in between. The CDR3 loop is CASSVRVHTGLSGANVLTF. Written as DNA, the CDR3 is TGTGCCAGTAGCGTCCGTGTACACACTGGACTCTCTGGGGCCAACGTCCTGACTTTC.

This clonotype was counted a single time. J is TRBJ2-3 and V is TRBV19, with D possibly TRBD1 on 6 matching bases. From germline, CDR1 is LNHDA and CDR2 SQIVND (reference sequence). The CDR3 runs 13 residues. Trimming left V 6 bases short and J 4 bases short, with 11 bases between. This CDR3 is CASSPGVADTQYF. CDR3 bases: TGTGCCAGTAGCCCAGGGGTCGCAGATACGCAGTATTTT. The variable domain in full, completed from reference TRBV19 and TRBJ2-3, reads DGGITQSPKYLFRKEGQNVTLSCEQNLNHDAMYWYRQDPGQGLRLIYYSQIVNDFQKGDIAEGYSVSREKKESFPLTVTSAQKNPTAFYLCASSPGVADTQYFGPGTRLTVL.

The chain couples TRBV10-2 to TRBJ2-7; 12 nucleotides agree with TRBD2. CDR3 size: 16 residues. Trimming removed 6 bases from V and 2 bases from J; junction bases left unmatched: 8. Germline V gene sequence: CDR1 WSHSY, CDR2 SAAADI. The chain's CDR3 is CASRRTSGANAYEQYF. The CDR3 nucleotides are TGCGCCAGCAGGCGGACTAGCGGGGCAAATGCCTACGAGCAGTACTTC.

This clonotype was found once. The chain combines TRBV20-1 with TRBJ2-7; 11 bases are a match to TRBD2. With V trimmed by 4 bases and J by 2 bases, 13 bases remained unmatched. Germline loops: CDR1 DFQATT, CDR2 SNEGSKA (reference sequence). The CDR3 sequence is 17 residues long. In nucleotides, the CDR3 is TGCAGTGCTACACACCACCTGACTAGCGGGAACCCCTACGAGCAGTACTTC. Its protein product is CSATHHLTSGNPYEQYF.

The V gene is TRBV2, the J gene TRBJ1-6; D remains ambiguous. The germline V gene encodes CDR1 SNHLY and CDR2 FYNNEI. Trimming pared 4 bases from V and 9 bases from J, leaving 13 bases between. This CDR3 has 14 amino acids. This chain's CDR3 is CASSVAGVGSPLHF. CDR3 nucleotide sequence: TGTGCCAGCAGTGTGGCCGGGGTAGGTTCACCCCTCCACTTT.

This chain links TRBV29-1 with TRBJ1-2; D is perhaps TRBD1 (5 bases). The V and J ends lost 4 bases and 7 bases respectively, with 16 bases between them. The CDR3 consists of 13 residues. Germline CDR1 SQVTM, CDR2 ANQGSEA. CDR3 sequence reads: CSVGTEGPCGYTF. The CDR3 DNA follows: TGCAGCGTTGGGACGGAGGGACCCTGTGGCTACACCTTC. The full variable domain, with the rest looked up from reference TRBV29-1 and TRBJ1-2, is SAVISQKPSRDICQRGTSLTIQCQVDSQVTMMFWYRQQPGQSLTLIATANQGSEATYESGFVIDKFPISRPNLTFSTLTVSNMSPEDSSIYLCSVGTEGPCGYTFGSGTRLTVV.

The rearrangement links TRBV15 to TRBJ2-7; the match to TRBD2 covers 9 bases. Germline CDR1 reads LNHNV; CDR2 reads YYDKDF (reference sequence). With 0 bases clipped from V and 7 bases from J, the junction kept 7 bases outside the gene matches. The CDR3 runs 15 residues. The CDR3 DNA reads as TGTGCCACCAGCAGAGATGGCGGGGGGGCCCGGGAGCAGTACTTC. Translated, it gives CATSRDGGGAREQYF.

The V and J genes are TRBV7-9 and TRBJ2-2; D is ambiguous. Germline V gene sequence: CDR1 SEHNR, CDR2 FQNEAQ (reference sequence). The CDR3 spans 15 residues. V lost 5 bases and J lost 0, with 10 bases in between. The chain's CDR3 is CASSAPGANTGELFF. In DNA, the CDR3 is TGTGCCAGCAGCGCCCCTGGTGCGAACACCGGGGAGCTGTTTTTT. The complete variable domain, with remaining parts taken from reference TRBV7-9 and TRBJ2-2, reads DTGVSQNPRHKITKRGQNVTFRCDPISEHNRLYWYRQTLGQGPEFLTYFQNEAQLEKSRLLSDRFSAERPKGSFSTLEIQRTEQGDSAMYLCASSAPGANTGELFFGEGSRLTVL.

On this clonotype itself: The germline gene is not matched at one end of the junction; a read error may be the cause. V and J are TRBV10-3 and TRBJ2-3; D perhaps matches TRBD1 (5 bases). Germline V gene data show CDR1 as ENHRY and CDR2 as SYGVKD. The CDR3 spans 15 residues. CDR3 protein: CASSDPRARTDTQYF. CDR3 in DNA: TGTGCCAGCAGTGACCCCAGGGCGAGGACAGATACGCAGTATTTT.

This clonotype was counted a few times. The chain employs TRBV9 and TRBJ1-6; TRBD1 matches at 8 bases. The CDR3 is 14 residues long. V shed 4 bases and J 8 bases; nucleotides not matched to a gene: 5. The germline V gene encodes CDR1 SGDLS and CDR2 YYNGEE. CDR3 sequence reads: CASSPTGGDSPLHF. The CDR3 coding sequence is TGTGCCAGCAGCCCAACAGGGGGTGATTCACCCCTCCACTTT.

The chain employs TRBV20-1 and TRBJ2-7, with D unresolved. V dropped 6 bases and J dropped 6 bases, with 18 bases sitting between them. The CDR3 sequence is 13 residues long. The germline V gene has CDR1 DFQATT and CDR2 SNEGSKA (reference sequence). The CDR3 here is CSALWTPRVEQYF. CDR3 bases: TGCAGTGCCCTGTGGACCCCCCGGGTCGAGCAGTACTTC.